The 14 T cell receptor beta chains given below trace back to one sample, sequenced in a study of shared clonotypes between healthy human individuals. TCRdb's table, derived via immunoSEQ multiplex PCR, lists solely in-frame clones and lacks some. The sample has a few million clones, about 92% seen once. The sequenced material came from naive CD4+ T cells from PBMCs. The subset was: CD45RA+ positively selected. The receptors originated from a man aged 18-30 years in good health. Some clones in this sample may be carry-over from other donors' samples.

The J gene is TRBJ1-2, the V gene TRBV6-1; D uncertain. Germline-derived CDR1 and CDR2 are MNHNS and SASEGT. The CDR3 runs to 15 residues. The V and J ends lost 1 base and 2 bases respectively, with 11 bases between them. CDR3 in amino acids: CASSEGVGANYGYTF. In DNA, the CDR3 is TGTGCCAGCAGTGAAGGGGTAGGCGCCAACTATGGCTACACCTTC.

The rearrangement links TRBV28 to TRBJ2-3, with TRBD1 as a possible D gene (6 bases). V was trimmed by 4 bases and J by 4 bases, leaving 18 bases between them. Germline CDR1 is MDHEN and CDR2 is SYDVKM. The CDR3 loop spans 16 amino acids. The CDR3 sequence is CASSSRGRGLADTQYF. CDR3 bases: TGTGCCAGCAGTTCTAGGGGTAGGGGGTTGGCAGATACGCAGTATTTT.

This clone was observed once. This same CDR3 is encoded by further DNA sequences in the sample. This sequence joins TRBV5-1 and TRBJ2-1; 8 nucleotides align to TRBD2. Looked up from germline, CDR1 is SGHRS and CDR2 is YFSETQ. Trimming cost V 1 base and J 9 bases; bases outside gene matches: 6. The CDR3 sequence is 14 residues long. The CDR3 is CASSLSQRESEQFF. The CDR3, as DNA: TGCGCCAGCAGCTTGTCCCAGCGGGAGAGTGAGCAGTTCTTC.

This clone was detected once. This chain joins TRBV7-9 and TRBJ2-5, with D perhaps TRBD2 (6 bases). The CDR3 is made up of 15 amino acids. Germline CDR1 reads SEHNR; CDR2 reads FQNEAQ (reference sequence). With 2 bases removed from V and 0 bases from J, the gap between germline ends came to 10 bases. The CDR3 protein is CASSLMGDYQETQYF. The CDR3 DNA reads TGTGCCAGCAGCTTAATGGGGGACTACCAAGAGACCCAGTACTTC.

The CDR3 reads CASSRDANQPQHF. Here the CDR3 DNA reads TGTGCCAGCAGTCGGGACGCCAATCAGCCCCAGCATTTT. V and J are TRBV28 and TRBJ1-5, with a tentative D call TRBD1 (5 bases). This CDR3 has 13 amino acids. CDR1 is MDHEN and CDR2 is SYDVKM in the germline V gene. V was clipped by 5 bases and J by 3 bases, with 8 bases between them.

The chain carries TRBV5-1 and TRBJ2-5, with 7 bases identical to TRBD2. With V trimmed by 1 base and J by 2 bases, 5 bases remained unmatched. CDR3 length: 15 amino acids. Germline lookup yields CDR1 SGHRS and CDR2 YFSETQ. The CDR3, as DNA: TGCGCCAGCAGCTTGTTTGCGGGAGAGCAAGAGACCCAGTACTTC. Residues: CASSLFAGEQETQYF.

V is TRBV4-2 and J is TRBJ2-2, with 7 positions matching TRBD2. The J segment lost 6 bases and the V segment lost 0 bases, leaving 7 bases of the junction unmatched. CDR1 LGHNA and CDR2 YNFKEQ come from the germline V gene. The CDR3 loop spans 16 amino acids. The CDR3 is CASSQERTRSAGELFF. CDR3 DNA: TGTGCCAGCAGCCAAGAGAGGACTAGGTCCGCCGGGGAGCTGTTTTTT.

J is TRBJ1-5 and V is TRBV6-6; no clear D. The V gene lost 4 bases and the J gene lost 0 bases, with 10 bases spanning the gap. The germline V gene has CDR1 MNHNY and CDR2 SVGAGI (reference sequence). The CDR3 extends over 15 amino acids. CDR3 nucleotides: TGTGCCAGCAGTTCTGCCAGCTATAGCAATCAGCCCCAGCATTTT. It codes for CASSSASYSNQPQHF.

For this clone: The sample contains more than one DNA sequence encoding this CDR3. The V gene is TRBV9, the J gene TRBJ2-3; 10 bases agree with TRBD2. The CDR3 is made up of 15 amino acids. Per the germline V gene, CDR1 is SGDLS and CDR2 is YYNGEE. V lost 5 bases to trimming and J lost 4 bases; unmatched junction nucleotides: 7. The CDR3 is CASSRAGGGADTQYF. CDR3 coding DNA: TGTGCCAGCAGTCGAGCGGGAGGGGGAGCAGATACGCAGTATTTT.

The chain carries TRBV5-8 and TRBJ1-5; D call uncertain. The length of the CDR3 is 15 residues. Germline CDR1 is SGHTS and CDR2 is YDEGEE. Trimming stripped 0 bases from V and 0 bases from J, with 7 bases between. The CDR3 bases are TGTGCCAGCAGCTTGGGACTGTCTAGCAATCAGCCCCAGCATTTT. Translation gives CASSLGLSSNQPQHF.

A few counts support this clone. The rearrangement uses TRBV27 and TRBJ1-5; D remains unclear. This CDR3 contains 16 residues. CDR1 MNHEY and CDR2 SMNVEV come from the germline V gene (reference sequence). V lost 1 base and J lost 2, with 12 bases in between. CDR3 sequence reads: CASSLFGVRGNQPQHF. The DNA for the CDR3 is TGTGCCAGCAGTTTATTTGGGGTTAGGGGCAATCAGCCCCAGCATTTT.

This clone was counted a single time. CDR3 coding DNA: TGTGCCTGGAGTCCGGGACAGGGGCAAGAGCAGTACTTC. This codes for CAWSPGQGQEQYF. The chain recombines TRBV30 with TRBJ2-7; 10 positions agree with TRBD1. The germline CDR1 and CDR2 sequences are GTSNPN and SVGIG (reference sequence). The V segment lost 2 bases and the J segment 7 bases; nucleotides outside the gene matches: 5. The length of the CDR3 is 13 residues.

This CDR3 reads CASSPNRGGEQYF. The DNA for the CDR3 is TGTGCCAGCAGCCCCAACAGGGGAGGCGAGCAGTACTTC. The chain uses TRBV6-5 and TRBJ2-7; maybe TRBD1 (7 bases). The CDR3 has 13 amino acids. CDR1 is MNHEY and CDR2 is SVGAGI in the germline V gene. The germline V and J ends were trimmed by 6 bases and 6 bases, with 15 bases remaining between them.

Turning to this clone: One junction end does not reproduce the germline sequence, and a read error may be involved. V and J are TRBV11-1 and TRBJ2-7, with D maybe TRBD2 (5 bases). The CDR3 has 15 residues. Per germline, CDR1 SGHAT and CDR2 FQDESV (reference sequence). CDR3 DNA sequence: TGTGCCAGCAGCCTAGCCTCCACTGCCGTCTACGAGCAGTACTTC. This gives the protein CASSLASTAVYEQYF.